This TCR beta chain comes out of a study of identifying expanded T cells in peripheral blood. CDR1 and CDR2 (germline): MNHEY, SMNVEV (reference sequence). V lost 3 bases to trimming and J lost 7 bases, with 12 bases between them. The CDR3 runs 14 residues. Repertoires were generated with immunoSEQ multiplex PCR, while TCRdb's copy carries only in-frame clones and drops some. This sample carries roughly 100,000 clones, 88% of them seen once, and the ten largest clones take about 14%. This clonotype originated in a person aged 18 to 70 in good health. Sequenced input: blood. This rearrangement joins TRBV27 to TRBJ1-4; perhaps TRBD1 as D (6 bases). DNA of the CDR3: TGTGCCAGCAGTTTTGCAGGGGCCACTGAAAAACTGTTTTTT. Protein: CASSFAGATEKLFF.